A few counts support the clone carrying this TCR beta chain. The authors prepared the TCRbeta library with unique molecular identifiers. TCRdb itself ran the PCR reads through MiXCR, one entry per CDR3 protein. The sample yields some 500,000 distinct CDR3 sequences, around 18% seen once. This record comes from a study of T-cell reconstitution after alpha-beta-depleted transplantation in children. With 5 bases removed from V and 6 bases from J, the gap between germline ends came to 20 bases. The germline CDR1 and CDR2 sequences are PRHDT and FYEKMQ (reference sequence). The CDR3 length is 16 residues. This rearrangement joins TRBV13 to TRBJ2-1; no firm D call. This sequence was found in a human donor who donated a stem cell graft to a child with acute lymphoblastic leukemia. The sequencing used PBMCs from the stem cell graft donor, collected from the stem cell graft. CDR3 loop: CASSPPGPTPFNEQFF. In DNA form, the CDR3 reads TGTGCCAGCAGCCCCCCGGGCCCGACCCCTTTCAATGAGCAGTTCTTC.